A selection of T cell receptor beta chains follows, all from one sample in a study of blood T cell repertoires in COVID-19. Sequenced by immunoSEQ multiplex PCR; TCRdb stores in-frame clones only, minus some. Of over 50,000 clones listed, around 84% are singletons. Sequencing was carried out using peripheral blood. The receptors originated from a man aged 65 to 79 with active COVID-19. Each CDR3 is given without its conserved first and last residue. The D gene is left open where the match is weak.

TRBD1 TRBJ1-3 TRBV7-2 ASSPRQGRNTIY
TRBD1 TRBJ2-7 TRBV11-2 ASSFLQGASEQY
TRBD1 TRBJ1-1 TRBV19 ASSTGQGATEAF
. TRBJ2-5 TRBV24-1 ATSESGTQY
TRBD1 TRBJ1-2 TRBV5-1 ASSPDPGTAYGYT
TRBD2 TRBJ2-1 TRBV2 ASRKLADYNEQF
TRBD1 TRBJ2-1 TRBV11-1 ASSLGGTGKDQF
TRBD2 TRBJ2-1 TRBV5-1 ASSLVSGGIYNEQF
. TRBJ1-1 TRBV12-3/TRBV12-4 ASSRGQTEAF
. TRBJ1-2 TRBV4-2 ASSQDGQGGGYT
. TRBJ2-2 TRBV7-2 ASSTDRGTGELF
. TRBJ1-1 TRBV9 ASSARQDTEAF
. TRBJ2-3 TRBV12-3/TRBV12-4 ASSPTVTDTQY
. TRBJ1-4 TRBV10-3 ASKGGATGTNEKLF
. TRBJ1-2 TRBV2 ASSQSDSIYGYT
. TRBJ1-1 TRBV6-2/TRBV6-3 ASSYVWGGRDTEAF
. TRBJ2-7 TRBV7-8 ASSLAGGSYEQY
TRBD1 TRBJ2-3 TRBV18 ASSRTGGKGDTQY
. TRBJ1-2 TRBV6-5 ASSSQGFSYGYT
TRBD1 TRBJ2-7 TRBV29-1 SVRGLYEQY
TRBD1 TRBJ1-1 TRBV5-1 ASSPRGLGNTEAF
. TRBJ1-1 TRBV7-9 ASSLRRGQAF
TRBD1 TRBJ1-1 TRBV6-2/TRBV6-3 ASSRDRGWNTEAF
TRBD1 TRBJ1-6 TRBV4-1 ASSHRDRGMDNSPLH
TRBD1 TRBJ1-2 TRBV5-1 ASSAGKPGQGGYT
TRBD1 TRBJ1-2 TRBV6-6 ASSDRGSDGYT
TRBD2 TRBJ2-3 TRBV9 ASSPTSGLTDTQY
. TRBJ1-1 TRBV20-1 SAARGTEAF
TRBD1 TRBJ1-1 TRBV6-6 ASSPRQGSEAF
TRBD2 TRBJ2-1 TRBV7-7 ASSSLGLAGVGEQF
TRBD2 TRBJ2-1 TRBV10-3 AISESSSGGSQF
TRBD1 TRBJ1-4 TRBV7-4 ASSFRGTGTTTNEKLF
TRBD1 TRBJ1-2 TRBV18 ASQTGLEGYT
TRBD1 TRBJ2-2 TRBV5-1 ASSFFRDRDTGELF
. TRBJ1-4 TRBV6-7 ASSFLGGDEKLF
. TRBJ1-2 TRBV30 AWSPGGDGYT
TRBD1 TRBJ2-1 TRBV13 ASSFRQGDEQF
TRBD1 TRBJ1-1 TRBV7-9 ASTQGGNTEAF
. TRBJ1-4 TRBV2 ASSEAWEFGEKLF
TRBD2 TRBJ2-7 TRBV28 ASSPMGGIAYEQY
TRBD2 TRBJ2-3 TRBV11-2 ASSLESGGATDTQY
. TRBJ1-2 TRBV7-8 ASSHLGPGEIGGYT
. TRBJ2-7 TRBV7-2 ASSLVGSTGPFYEQY
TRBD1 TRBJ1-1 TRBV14 ASSHRSGQLNTEAF
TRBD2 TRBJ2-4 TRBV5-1 ASSLRGGWRDIQY
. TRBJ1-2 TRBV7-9 ASSYSGTRFNYGYT